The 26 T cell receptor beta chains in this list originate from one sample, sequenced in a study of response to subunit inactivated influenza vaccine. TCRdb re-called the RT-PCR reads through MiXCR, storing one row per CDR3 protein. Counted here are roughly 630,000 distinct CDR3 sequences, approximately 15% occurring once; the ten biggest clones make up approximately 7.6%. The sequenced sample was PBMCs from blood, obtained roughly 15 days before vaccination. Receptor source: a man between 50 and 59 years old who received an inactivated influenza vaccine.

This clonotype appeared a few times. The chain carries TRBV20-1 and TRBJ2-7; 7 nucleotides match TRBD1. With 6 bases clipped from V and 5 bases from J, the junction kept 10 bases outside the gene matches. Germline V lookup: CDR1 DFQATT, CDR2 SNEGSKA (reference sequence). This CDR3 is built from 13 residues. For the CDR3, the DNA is TGCAGTGCCCTCAAACCAGGGGGTAACGAGCAGTACTTC. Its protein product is CSALKPGGNEQYF.

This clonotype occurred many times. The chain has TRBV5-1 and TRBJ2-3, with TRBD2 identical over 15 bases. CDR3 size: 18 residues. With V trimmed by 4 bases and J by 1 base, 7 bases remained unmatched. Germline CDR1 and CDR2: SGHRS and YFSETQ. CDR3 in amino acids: CASSPGLAGGPRTDTQYF. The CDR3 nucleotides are TGCGCCAGCAGCCCCGGACTAGCGGGAGGGCCACGCACAGATACGCAGTATTTT.

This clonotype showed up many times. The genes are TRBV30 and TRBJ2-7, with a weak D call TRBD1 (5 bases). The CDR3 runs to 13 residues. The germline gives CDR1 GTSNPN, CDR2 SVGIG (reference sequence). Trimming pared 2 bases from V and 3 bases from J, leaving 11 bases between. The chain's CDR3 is CAWSLTGVYEQYF. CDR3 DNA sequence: TGTGCCTGGAGTCTTACAGGAGTCTACGAGCAGTACTTC.

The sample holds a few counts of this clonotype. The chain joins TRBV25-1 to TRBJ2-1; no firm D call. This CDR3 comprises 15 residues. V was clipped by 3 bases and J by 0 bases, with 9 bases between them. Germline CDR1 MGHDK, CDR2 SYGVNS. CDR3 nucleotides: TGTGCCAGCAGTGATGTAATGGTCTCCTACAATGAGCAGTTCTTC. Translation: CASSDVMVSYNEQFF.

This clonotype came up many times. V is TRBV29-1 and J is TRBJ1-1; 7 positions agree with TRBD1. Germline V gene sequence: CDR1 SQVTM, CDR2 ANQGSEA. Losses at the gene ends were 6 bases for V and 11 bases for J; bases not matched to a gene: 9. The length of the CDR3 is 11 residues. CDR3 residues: CSVRQGSVAFF. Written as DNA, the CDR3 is TGCAGCGTCAGACAGGGATCGGTGGCTTTCTTT.

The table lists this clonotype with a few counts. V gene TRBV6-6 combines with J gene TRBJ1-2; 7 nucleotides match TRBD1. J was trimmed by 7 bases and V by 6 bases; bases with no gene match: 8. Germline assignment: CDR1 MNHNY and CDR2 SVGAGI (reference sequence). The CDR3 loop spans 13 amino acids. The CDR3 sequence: CASSQTGFRGYTF. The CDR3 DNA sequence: TGTGCCAGCAGCCAGACAGGGTTTCGTGGCTACACCTTC.

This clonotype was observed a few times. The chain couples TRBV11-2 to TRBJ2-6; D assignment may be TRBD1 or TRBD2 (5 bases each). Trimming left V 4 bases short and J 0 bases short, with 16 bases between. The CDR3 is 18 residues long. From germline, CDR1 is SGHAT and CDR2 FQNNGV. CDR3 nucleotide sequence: TGTGCCAGCAGCTCGAAACCGGGACGGAACTCTGGGGCCAACGTCCTGACTTTC. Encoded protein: CASSSKPGRNSGANVLTF.

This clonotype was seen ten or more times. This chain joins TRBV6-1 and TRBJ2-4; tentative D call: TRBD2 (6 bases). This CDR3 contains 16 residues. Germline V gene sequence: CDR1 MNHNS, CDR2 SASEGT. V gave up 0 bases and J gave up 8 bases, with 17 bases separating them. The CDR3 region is CASSEAAGFLWDIQYF. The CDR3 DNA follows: TGTGCCAGCAGTGAAGCTGCGGGATTCCTATGGGACATTCAGTACTTC.

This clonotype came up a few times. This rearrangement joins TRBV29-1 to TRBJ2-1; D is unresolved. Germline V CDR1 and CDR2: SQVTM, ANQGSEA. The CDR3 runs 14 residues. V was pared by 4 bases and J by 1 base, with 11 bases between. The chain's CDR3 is CSVVGNRSYNEQFF. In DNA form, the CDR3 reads TGCAGCGTTGTGGGGAACCGATCCTACAATGAGCAGTTCTTC.

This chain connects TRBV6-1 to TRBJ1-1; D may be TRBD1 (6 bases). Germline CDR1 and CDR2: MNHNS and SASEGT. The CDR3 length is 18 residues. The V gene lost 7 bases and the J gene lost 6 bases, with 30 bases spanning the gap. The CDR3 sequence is CASIKFGGRSSALAEAFF. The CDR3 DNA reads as TGTGCCAGCATAAAATTCGGGGGGCGATCATCAGCGCTCGCTGAAGCTTTCTTT.

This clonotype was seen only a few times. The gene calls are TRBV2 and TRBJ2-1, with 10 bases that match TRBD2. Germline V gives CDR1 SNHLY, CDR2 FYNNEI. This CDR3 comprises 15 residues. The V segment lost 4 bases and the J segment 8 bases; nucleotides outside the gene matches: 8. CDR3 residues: CASSVGTSVFDEQFF. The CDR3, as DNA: TGTGCCAGCAGTGTAGGGACTAGCGTATTCGATGAGCAGTTCTTC.

The CDR3 bases are TGTGCCATCAACAGACACCTCACAGATACGCAGTATTTT. Encoded protein: CAINRHLTDTQYF. The gene calls are TRBV10-3 and TRBJ2-3; D gene unclear. Germline V gene sequence: CDR1 ENHRY, CDR2 SYGVKD. The CDR3 totals 13 residues. The V gene lost 7 bases and the J gene lost 2 bases, with 10 bases spanning the gap.

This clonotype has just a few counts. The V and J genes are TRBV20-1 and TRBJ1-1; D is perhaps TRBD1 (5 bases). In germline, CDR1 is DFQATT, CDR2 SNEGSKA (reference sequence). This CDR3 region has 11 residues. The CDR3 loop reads CRAQGGTEAFF. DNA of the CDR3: TGCAGGGCCCAGGGAGGGACTGAAGCTTTCTTT.

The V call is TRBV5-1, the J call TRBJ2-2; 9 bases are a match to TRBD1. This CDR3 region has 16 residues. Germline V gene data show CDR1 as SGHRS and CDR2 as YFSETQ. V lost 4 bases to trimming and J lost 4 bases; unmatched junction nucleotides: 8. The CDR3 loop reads CASSPRRTGVTGELFF. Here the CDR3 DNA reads TGCGCCAGCAGCCCCCGACGGACAGGGGTCACCGGGGAGCTGTTTTTT.

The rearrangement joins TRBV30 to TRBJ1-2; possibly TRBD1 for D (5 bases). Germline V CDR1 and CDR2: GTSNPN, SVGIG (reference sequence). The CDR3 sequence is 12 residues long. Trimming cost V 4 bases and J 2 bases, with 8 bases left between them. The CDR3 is CAWNQGNYGYTF. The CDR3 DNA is TGTGCCTGGAACCAGGGAAACTATGGCTACACCTTC.

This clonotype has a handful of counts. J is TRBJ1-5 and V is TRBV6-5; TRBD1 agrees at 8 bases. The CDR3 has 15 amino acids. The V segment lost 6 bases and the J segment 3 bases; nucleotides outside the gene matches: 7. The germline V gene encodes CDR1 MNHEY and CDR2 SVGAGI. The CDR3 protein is CASSLTGGYNQPQHF. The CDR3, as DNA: TGTGCCAGCAGCTTAACAGGGGGGTACAATCAGCCCCAGCATTTT.

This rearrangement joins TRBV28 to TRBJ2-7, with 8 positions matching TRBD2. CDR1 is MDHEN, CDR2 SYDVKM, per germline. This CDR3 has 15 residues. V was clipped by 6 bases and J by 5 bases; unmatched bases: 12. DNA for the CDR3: TGTGCCAGCAGGGGGTTCGGGAGGGCCGATGACGAGCAGTACTTC. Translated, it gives CASRGFGRADDEQYF.

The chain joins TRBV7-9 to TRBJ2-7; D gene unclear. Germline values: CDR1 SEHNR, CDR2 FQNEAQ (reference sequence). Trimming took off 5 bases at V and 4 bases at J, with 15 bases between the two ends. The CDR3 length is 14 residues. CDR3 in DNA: TGTGCCAGCAGCCCGTCGGGCGCGGTTTACGAGCAGTACTTC. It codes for CASSPSGAVYEQYF.

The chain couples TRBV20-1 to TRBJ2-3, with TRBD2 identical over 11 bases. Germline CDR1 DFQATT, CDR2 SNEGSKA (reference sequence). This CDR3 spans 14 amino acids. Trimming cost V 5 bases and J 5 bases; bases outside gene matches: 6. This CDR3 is CSAASGGLGDTQYF. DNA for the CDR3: TGCAGTGCTGCTAGCGGGGGGTTGGGAGATACGCAGTATTTT.

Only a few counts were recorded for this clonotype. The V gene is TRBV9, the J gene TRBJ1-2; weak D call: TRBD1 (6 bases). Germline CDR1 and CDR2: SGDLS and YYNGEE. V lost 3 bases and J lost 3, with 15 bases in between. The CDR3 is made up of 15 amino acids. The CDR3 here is CASSANQGYDYGYTF. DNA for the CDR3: TGTGCCAGCAGCGCCAATCAGGGGTATGACTATGGCTACACCTTC.

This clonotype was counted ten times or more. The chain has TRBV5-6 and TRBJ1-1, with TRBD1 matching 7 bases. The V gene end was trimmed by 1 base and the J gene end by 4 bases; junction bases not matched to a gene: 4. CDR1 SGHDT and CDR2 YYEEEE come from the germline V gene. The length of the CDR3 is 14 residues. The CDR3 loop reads CASSLPNRGTEAFF. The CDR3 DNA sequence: TGTGCCAGCAGCTTGCCCAACAGGGGCACTGAAGCTTTCTTT.

CDR3 DNA sequence: TGTGCCAGCAGCCGGGGGGGGAGCGGCACAGATACGCAGTATTTT. Translation gives CASSRGGSGTDTQYF. V is TRBV28 and J is TRBJ2-3, with 8 bases matching TRBD2. V lost 6 bases to trimming and J lost 1 base; unmatched junction nucleotides: 6. Germline V gene lookup returns CDR1 MDHEN and CDR2 SYDVKM. The CDR3 covers 15 residues.

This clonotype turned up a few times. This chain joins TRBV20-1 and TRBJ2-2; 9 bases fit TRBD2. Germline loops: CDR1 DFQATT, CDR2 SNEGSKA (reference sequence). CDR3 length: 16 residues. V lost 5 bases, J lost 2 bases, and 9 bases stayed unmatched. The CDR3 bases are TGCAGTGCTGTGCCGGGACTAGCCGTTAACACCGGGGAGCTGTTTTTT. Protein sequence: CSAVPGLAVNTGELFF.

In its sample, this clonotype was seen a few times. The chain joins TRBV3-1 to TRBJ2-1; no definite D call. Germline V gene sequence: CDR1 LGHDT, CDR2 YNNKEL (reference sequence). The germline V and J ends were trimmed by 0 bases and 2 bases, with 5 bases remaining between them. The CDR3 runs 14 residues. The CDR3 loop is CASSQDHTYNEQFF. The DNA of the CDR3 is TGTGCCAGCAGCCAAGACCATACCTACAATGAGCAGTTCTTC.

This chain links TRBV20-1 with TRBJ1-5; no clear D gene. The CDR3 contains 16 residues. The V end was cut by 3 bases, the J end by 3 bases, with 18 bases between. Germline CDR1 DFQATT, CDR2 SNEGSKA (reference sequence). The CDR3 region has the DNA TGCAGTGCTAGGATCGGAAAAATAGGCCCCAATCAGCCCCAGCATTTT. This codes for CSARIGKIGPNQPQHF.

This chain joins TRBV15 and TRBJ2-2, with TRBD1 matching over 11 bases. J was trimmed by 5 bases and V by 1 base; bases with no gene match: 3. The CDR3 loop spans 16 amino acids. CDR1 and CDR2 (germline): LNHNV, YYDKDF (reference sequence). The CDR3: CATSRGDRGLTGELFF. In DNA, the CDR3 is TGTGCCACCAGCAGAGGGGACAGGGGGTTGACCGGGGAGCTGTTTTTT. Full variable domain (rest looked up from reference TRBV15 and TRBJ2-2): DAMVIQNPRYQVTQFGKPVTLSCSQTLNHNVMYWYQQKSSQAPKLLFHYYDKDFNNEADTPDNFQSRRPNTSFCFLDIRSPGLGDTAMYLCATSRGDRGLTGELFFGEGSRLTVL.